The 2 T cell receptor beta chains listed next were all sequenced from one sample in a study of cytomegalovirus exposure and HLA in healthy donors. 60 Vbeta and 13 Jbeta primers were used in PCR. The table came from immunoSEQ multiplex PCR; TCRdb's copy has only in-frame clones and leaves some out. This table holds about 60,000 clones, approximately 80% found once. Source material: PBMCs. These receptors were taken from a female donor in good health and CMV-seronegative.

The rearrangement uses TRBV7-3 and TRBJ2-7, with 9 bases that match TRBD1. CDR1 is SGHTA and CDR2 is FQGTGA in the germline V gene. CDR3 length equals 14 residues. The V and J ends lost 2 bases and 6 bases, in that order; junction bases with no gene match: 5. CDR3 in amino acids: CASSLGTGRGEQYF. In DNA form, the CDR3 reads TGTGCCAGCAGCTTAGGGACAGGGAGAGGCGAGCAGTACTTC.

The DNA for the CDR3 is TGCGCCAGCAGCTATGAATTTACAACAGATACGCAGTATTTT. Its translation is CASSYEFTTDTQYF. This chain joins TRBV4-1 and TRBJ2-3; D unresolved. Germline CDR1 reads MGHRA; CDR2 reads YSYEKL. The length of the CDR3 is 14 residues. V lost 5 bases, J lost 3 bases, and 12 bases lay in between.